Following are 32 T cell receptor beta chains from one sample sequenced in a study of naive and memory T cell subsets. The beta constant-region primer was an equimolar mix of two oligonucleotides covering TRBC1 and TRBC2. TCRdb redid the calling of the UMI-ligation and nested PCR reads with MiXCR, one entry per CDR3 protein. The sample gives tens of thousands of distinct CDR3 sequences, roughly 7% of which show up once; 1.6% is in the top ten. Sequenced sample: central memory CD4+ T cells from blood. The receptor set was obtained from a human donor in good health.

This clonotype was detected many times. The genes are TRBV6-5 and TRBJ2-7; no reliable D call. The germline CDR1 and CDR2 sequences are MNHEY and SVGAGI. This CDR3 comprises 14 residues. Between the trimmed V and J ends, which lost 2 bases and 5 bases, there was a span of 13 bases. The CDR3: CASSYKDGTDEQYF. The CDR3 DNA reads as TGTGCCAGCAGTTACAAGGACGGTACCGACGAGCAGTACTTC.

The V gene is TRBV18, the J gene TRBJ2-7, with 9 bases matching TRBD1. J was trimmed by 6 bases and V by 4 bases; bases with no gene match: 10. Germline V CDR1 and CDR2: KGHSH, LQKENI. CDR3 size: 15 residues. CDR3 DNA sequence: TGTGCCAGCTCACAAAGGACAGGGGAGGCCTCCGAGCAGTACTTC. This gives the protein CASSQRTGEASEQYF.

At least ten counts were recorded for this clonotype. The V call is TRBV11-1, the J call TRBJ2-1; TRBD2 matches at 7 bases. CDR1 and CDR2 from the germline V gene are SGHAT and FQDESV (reference sequence). The CDR3 loop spans 16 amino acids. Trimming took 3 bases from V and 0 from J; bases not matched to a gene: 5. The CDR3 DNA reads as TGTGCCAGCAGCTTGATGGGGAGGGCCTCCTACAATGAGCAGTTCTTC. Translating gives CASSLMGRASYNEQFF.

This clonotype was counted ten times or more. The chain recombines TRBV7-3 with TRBJ1-1; no clear D gene. Trimming cost V 6 bases and J 1 base, with 9 bases left between them. The CDR3 sequence is 13 residues long. Germline V gives CDR1 SGHTA, CDR2 FQGTGA. CDR3: CASSRSQNTEAFF. CDR3 nucleotide sequence: TGTGCCAGCAGTCGTTCCCAGAACACTGAAGCTTTCTTT.

The table lists this clonotype with many counts. The chain is built from TRBV18 and TRBJ2-5, with D unresolved. Looked up from germline, CDR1 is KGHSH and CDR2 is LQKENI. There are 15 residues in the CDR3. Trimming removed 2 bases at V and 5 bases at J, with 15 bases between. The CDR3 loop is CASSPAAARLETQYF. Written as DNA, the CDR3 is TGTGCCAGCTCACCAGCGGCGGCTAGGTTGGAGACCCAGTACTTC.

In its sample, this clonotype was seen a few times. The chain joins TRBV5-1 to TRBJ1-4; D is undetermined. CDR1 and CDR2 (germline): SGHRS, YFSETQ. This CDR3 is built from 12 residues. V shed 4 bases and J shed 8 bases, with 9 bases lying between them. CDR3 loop: CASSETREKLFF. The CDR3 bases are TGCGCCAGCAGCGAAACTAGGGAAAAACTGTTTTTT.

This clonotype was observed many times. The chain is built from TRBV7-2 and TRBJ1-2; D is uncertain. The V gene lost 0 bases and the J gene lost 6 bases, with 8 bases spanning the gap. Germline CDR1 reads SGHTA; CDR2 reads FQGNSA. The CDR3 length is 13 residues. CDR3 residues: CASSLAPGDGYTF. The CDR3 region has the DNA TGTGCCAGCAGCTTAGCCCCGGGTGATGGCTACACCTTC.

This clonotype was seen only a few times. This chain connects TRBV6-2 or TRBV6-3 to TRBJ1-6, with TRBD1 identical over 9 bases. The CDR3 sequence is 15 residues long. V lost 5 bases and J lost 8; bases outside the gene matches: 7. Germline CDR1 and CDR2: MNHEY and SVGEGT. In DNA, the CDR3 is TGTGCCAGCAGTCACATACAGGGGGCTGATTCACCCCTCCACTTT. It codes for CASSHIQGADSPLHF.

This clonotype has ten or more counts. The V call is TRBV4-2, the J call TRBJ1-1; D possibly corresponds to TRBD1 (5 bases). Germline V CDR1 and CDR2: LGHNA, YNFKEQ. The length of the CDR3 is 16 residues. Trimming pared 0 bases from V and 11 bases from J, leaving 22 bases between. CDR3 sequence reads: CASSQDPSWGRLTAFF. In DNA form, the CDR3 reads TGTGCCAGCAGCCAAGATCCGAGTTGGGGCCGCTTGACGGCTTTCTTT.

This chain links TRBV14 with TRBJ2-7, with a tentative D call TRBD1 (6 bases). Trimming stripped 4 bases from V and 0 bases from J, with 13 bases between. There are 15 residues in the CDR3. Germline V lookup: CDR1 SGHDN, CDR2 FVKESK. CDR3 coding DNA: TGTGCCAGCAGCCCCACAGGGATCAGCTCCTACGAGCAGTACTTC. Protein sequence: CASSPTGISSYEQYF. The full variable domain, in which reference TRBV14 and TRBJ2-7 provide the parts outside the CDR3, is EAGVTQFPSHSVIEKGQTVTLRCDPISGHDNLYWYRRVMGKEIKFLLHFVKESKQDESGMPNNRFLAERTGGTYSTLKVQPAELEDSGVYFCASSPTGISSYEQYFGPGTRLTVT.

This chain uses TRBV6-1 with TRBJ2-7; D not resolved. Trimming removed 3 bases from V and 4 bases from J, with 7 bases in between. Germline CDR1 reads MNHNS; CDR2 reads SASEGT. This CDR3 spans 12 amino acids. In DNA form, the CDR3 reads TGTGCCAGCAGTGAGAAACCTTACGAGCAGTACTTC. This translates into CASSEKPYEQYF.

Only a few counts were recorded for this clonotype. The chain combines TRBV20-1 with TRBJ2-3; 10 nucleotides line up with TRBD1. Germline CDR1 is DFQATT and CDR2 is SNEGSKA (reference sequence). V lost 3 bases to trimming and J lost 3 bases; unmatched junction nucleotides: 21. This CDR3 comprises 20 residues. Written as DNA, the CDR3 is TGCAGTGCTAGTGAGCGGGGACAGGGGTCCACCCGGGAGGAGACAGATACGCAGTATTTT. Its protein is CSASERGQGSTREETDTQYF.

The chain joins TRBV20-1 to TRBJ1-5; the D gene is possibly TRBD1 (6 bases). The germline gives CDR1 DFQATT, CDR2 SNEGSKA (reference sequence). Trimming pared 0 bases from V and 6 bases from J, leaving 21 bases between. The CDR3 consists of 17 residues. Here the CDR3 DNA reads TGCAGTGCTAGAGATGCGGGCCGGGGGCGCCGCCTTCAGCCCCAGCATTTT. Residues: CSARDAGRGRRLQPQHF.

The chain is built from TRBV28 and TRBJ2-6; no reliable D call. V was shortened by 2 bases and J by 0 bases, with 14 bases between the two germline ends. Germline V lookup: CDR1 MDHEN, CDR2 SYDVKM. The CDR3 is 18 residues long. This chain's CDR3 is CASSLGFGSSSGANVLTF. Written as DNA, the CDR3 is TGTGCCAGCAGTTTAGGGTTCGGCAGTAGCTCTGGGGCCAACGTCCTGACTTTC.

This clonotype was picked up a small number of times. This chain joins TRBV7-9 and TRBJ2-3; possibly TRBD2 for D (5 bases). Trimming stripped 5 bases from V and 2 bases from J, with 11 bases between. The CDR3 runs to 14 residues. Germline assignment: CDR1 SEHNR and CDR2 FQNEAQ (reference sequence). The CDR3 spells CASSPTGSTDTQYF. The CDR3, as DNA: TGTGCCAGCAGCCCCACGGGGTCCACAGATACGCAGTATTTT.

This clonotype was observed at least ten times. The rearrangement uses TRBV9 and TRBJ1-3; maybe TRBD1 (5 bases). Germline lookup yields CDR1 SGDLS and CDR2 YYNGEE. The CDR3 is 16 amino acids. Trimming shortened V by 0 bases and J by 0 bases, and 10 bases separated the two germline ends. The DNA for the CDR3 is TGTGCCAGCAGCGTAGGGGACGGCCGCTCTGGAAACACCATATATTTT. Its translation: CASSVGDGRSGNTIYF.

At least ten counts were recorded for this clonotype. This chain joins TRBV6-5 and TRBJ1-4; 7 bases match TRBD1. CDR3 length: 16 residues. CDR1 and CDR2 from the germline V gene are MNHEY and SVGAGI. The V gene end was trimmed by 6 bases and the J gene end by 2 bases; junction bases not matched to a gene: 9. DNA of the CDR3: TGTGCCAGCAGGGGCGGACAGGTCGGGACTAATGAAAAACTGTTTTTT. This sequence encodes CASRGGQVGTNEKLFF.

This clonotype was detected many times. V usage is TRBV7-2 and J usage is TRBJ2-3; tentatively, D is TRBD1 or TRBD2 (5 bases each). Between the trimmed V and J ends, which lost 3 bases and 6 bases, there was a span of 10 bases. This CDR3 comprises 13 residues. The germline V gene encodes CDR1 SGHTA and CDR2 FQGNSA. The DNA of the CDR3 is TGTGCCAGCAGCTTCGCCAGGGAGGATACGCAGTATTTT. It translates to CASSFAREDTQYF.

The chain joins TRBV24-1 to TRBJ2-3, with 10 bases lining up with TRBD2. Germline V gene sequence: CDR1 KGHDR, CDR2 SFDVKD. The CDR3 runs 16 residues. The junction had 6 bases not matched to a gene; V was cut back by 0 bases and J by 7 bases. The CDR3 sequence is CATSDLGTSDLNTQYF. CDR3 bases: TGTGCCACCAGTGATTTGGGGACTAGCGACCTAAATACGCAGTATTTT.

A note on this clonotype: A much larger clone sits a single nucleotide away, making a read error possible. The gene calls are TRBV7-2 and TRBJ2-3, with 7 bases aligning to TRBD2. The CDR3 is made up of 15 amino acids. V lost 1 base and J lost 5; bases outside the gene matches: 6. The V gene's germline CDR1 is SGHTA and CDR2 FQGNSA. In nucleotides, the CDR3 is TGTGCCAGCAGCTTAGGCGGGACTAACATAGATACGCAGTATTTT. Amino acid sequence: CASSLGGTNIDTQYF.

The CDR3 loop reads CASSLMENYGYTF. CDR3 in DNA: TGTGCCAGCAGTTTAATGGAGAACTATGGCTACACCTTC. The chain employs TRBV28 and TRBJ1-2, with no clear D. Trimming removed 2 bases at V and 2 bases at J, with 6 bases between. Germline CDR1 and CDR2: MDHEN and SYDVKM. The CDR3 runs 13 residues.

The table lists this clonotype with a few counts. This sequence joins TRBV20-1 and TRBJ1-2, with 7 positions matching TRBD1. Germline trimming cut 3 bases from V and 6 bases from J; bases unmatched to any gene: 10. This CDR3 has 14 residues. Germline assignment: CDR1 DFQATT and CDR2 SNEGSKA (reference sequence). In DNA form, the CDR3 reads TGCAGTGCTAGGGGGGACAGAGGTACCGATGGCTACACCTTC. It yields the protein CSARGDRGTDGYTF.

This clonotype was seen repeatedly, ten times or more. The chain links TRBV10-3 to TRBJ2-1, with D perhaps matching TRBD1 or TRBD2 (6 bases each). V lost 6 bases and J 5 bases, leaving 14 bases between the germline ends. The CDR3 is 14 amino acids. Germline assignment: CDR1 ENHRY and CDR2 SYGVKD. CDR3 amino acids: CAIREGVSNNEQFF. The CDR3 DNA reads TGTGCCATCAGGGAGGGGGTCTCGAACAATGAGCAGTTCTTC.

The sample holds a few counts of this clonotype. The J gene is TRBJ2-5, the V gene TRBV14; D remains unclear. Germline CDR1 and CDR2: SGHDN and FVKESK. The CDR3 contains 13 residues. Trimming left V 8 bases short and J 2 bases short, with 12 bases between. CDR3 bases: TGTGCCAGCTCCCCCTTATGGCAAGAGACCCAGTACTTC. Its translation: CASSPLWQETQYF.

This clonotype was counted at least ten times. The chain is built from TRBV12-3 or TRBV12-4 and TRBJ1-2, with D possibly TRBD1 on 6 matching bases. The CDR3 covers 16 residues. Trimming removed 2 bases at V and 7 bases at J, with 20 bases between. CDR3 coding DNA: TGTGCCAGCAGTTTATCCCGGGACAACTCCTGGGGTGGCTACACCTTC. Protein sequence: CASSLSRDNSWGGYTF.

This clonotype was counted many times. DNA for the CDR3: TGTGCCAGCAGCTCCTACGGTTCTAACTATGGCTACACCTTC. Residues: CASSSYGSNYGYTF. V usage is TRBV3-1 and J usage is TRBJ1-2, with D unclear. Germline assignment: CDR1 LGHDT and CDR2 YNNKEL (reference sequence). The V end was cut by 5 bases, the J end by 0 bases, with 10 bases between. CDR3 length equals 14 residues. Together with reference TRBV3-1 and TRBJ1-2, the CDR3 gives the full variable domain: DTAVSQTPKYLVTQMGNDKSIKCEQNLGHDTMYWYKQDSKKFLKIMFSYNNKELIINETVPNRFSPKSPDKAHLNLHINSLELGDSAVYFCASSSYGSNYGYTFGSGTRLTVV.

This clonotype was observed a few times. This chain links TRBV7-2 with TRBJ2-5, with a possible D match to TRBD1 (6 bases). This CDR3 comprises 14 residues. Trimming removed 5 bases at V and 0 bases at J, with 10 bases between. CDR1 is SGHTA, CDR2 FQGNSA, per germline. CDR3 region: CASSQDRDQETQYF. In nucleotides, the CDR3 is TGTGCCAGCAGCCAGGACAGAGACCAAGAGACCCAGTACTTC.

A word on this clonotype: A much larger clone differs by one base, so this may be a read error. The chain combines TRBV7-2 with TRBJ2-5, with a weak D call TRBD1 (7 bases). This CDR3 has 19 residues. From germline, CDR1 is SGHTA and CDR2 FQGNSA. The CDR3 DNA reads as TGTGCCAGCGGCTTAGTTGTCCCATCGTCAGGAGGGGGCAAAGAGACCCAGTACTTC. Its translation is CASGLVVPSSGGGKETQYF.

This clonotype was counted ten times or more. The genes are TRBV24-1 and TRBJ2-7, with D unclear. Trimming took 4 bases from V and 1 from J, leaving 4 bases between them. Looked up from germline, CDR1 is KGHDR and CDR2 is SFDVKD. The CDR3 is 12 amino acids. The CDR3 nucleotides read TGTGCCACCAGTGAAGGTTCCTACGAGCAGTACTTC. This gives the protein CATSEGSYEQYF.

This chain connects TRBV3-1 to TRBJ2-7; D is perhaps TRBD1 (5 bases). Deletions cut 3 bases from V and 5 bases from J, with 8 bases between. The germline CDR1 and CDR2 sequences are LGHDT and YNNKEL (reference sequence). The CDR3 sequence is 12 residues long. CDR3 DNA sequence: TGTGCCAGCAGCCATGGCAGGGACGAGCAGTACTTC. This gives the protein CASSHGRDEQYF.

This chain links TRBV11-3 with TRBJ2-3; D unclear. The CDR3 has 12 amino acids. Deletions cut 0 bases from V and 6 bases from J, with 4 bases between. Germline CDR1 is SGHNT and CDR2 is YENEEA. Written as DNA, the CDR3 is TGTGCCAGCAGCTTAGATCCGGATACGCAGTATTTT. Translation: CASSLDPDTQYF. The whole variable domain, filled in from reference TRBV11-3 and TRBJ2-3, reads EAGVVQSPRYKIIEKKQPVAFWCNPISGHNTLYWYLQNLGQGPELLIRYENEEAVDDSQLPKDRFSAERLKGVDSTLKIQPAELGDSAVYLCASSLDPDTQYFGPGTRLTVL.

This clonotype was picked up a small number of times. The gene calls are TRBV18 and TRBJ1-1; 7 positions agree with TRBD1. Germline lookup yields CDR1 KGHSH and CDR2 LQKENI. V lost 3 bases and J lost 6; bases outside the gene matches: 13. The CDR3 spans 16 residues. The chain's CDR3 is CASSPRQGTLWAEAFF. The DNA for the CDR3 is TGTGCCAGCTCACCCCGACAGGGAACCTTATGGGCTGAAGCTTTCTTT.